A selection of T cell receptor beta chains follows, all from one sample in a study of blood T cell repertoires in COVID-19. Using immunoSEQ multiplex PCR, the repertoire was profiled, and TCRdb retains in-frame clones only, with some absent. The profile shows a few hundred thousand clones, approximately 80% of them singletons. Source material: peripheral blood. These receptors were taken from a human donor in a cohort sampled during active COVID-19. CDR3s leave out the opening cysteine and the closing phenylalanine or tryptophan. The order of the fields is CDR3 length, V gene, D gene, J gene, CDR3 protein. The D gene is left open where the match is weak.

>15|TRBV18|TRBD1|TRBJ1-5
ASSQMPGQFSNQPQH
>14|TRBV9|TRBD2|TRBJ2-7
ASSPLGGGSSYEQY
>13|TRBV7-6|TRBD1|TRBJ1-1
ASSSLAGGNTEAF
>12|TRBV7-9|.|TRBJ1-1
ASSLAGVDTEAF
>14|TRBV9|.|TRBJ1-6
ASSVVGSGDLSPLH
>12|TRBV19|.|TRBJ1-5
ASTGQPSNQPQH
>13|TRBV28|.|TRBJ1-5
ASSPPGPSSPNQH
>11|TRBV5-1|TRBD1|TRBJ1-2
ASSATGDYGYT
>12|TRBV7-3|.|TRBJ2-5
ASSRSAARETQY
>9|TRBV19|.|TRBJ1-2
ASSPGPGYT
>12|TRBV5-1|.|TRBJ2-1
ASSPAGDYNEQF
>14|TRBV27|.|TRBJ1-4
ASSSRRAATNEKLF
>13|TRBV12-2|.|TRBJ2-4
ASRLAQYTKNIQY
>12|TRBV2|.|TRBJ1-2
ASVEGRGNYGYT
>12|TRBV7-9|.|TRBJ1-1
ASSVSGQNTEAF
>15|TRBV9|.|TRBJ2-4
ASSVEVGGVGKNIQY
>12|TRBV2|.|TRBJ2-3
ASSEQGITDTQY
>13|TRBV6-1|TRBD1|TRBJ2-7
ASSEGADRENEQY